What follows are 14 T cell receptor beta chains derived from one specimen sequenced in a study of cytomegalovirus exposure and HLA in healthy donors. The protocol was immunoSEQ multiplex PCR, while the TCRdb copy is restricted to in-frame clones and leaves out a portion. Of almost 70,000 clones in the sample, over 95% are singletons; the top ten hold 4.5%. The sequenced sample was PBMCs. The receptor set was obtained from a woman under 30 in good health and CMV-seropositive.

V and J are TRBV28 and TRBJ1-5; D gene unclear. CDR3 size: 14 residues. V lost 2 bases to trimming and J lost 3 bases, with 8 bases between them. Germline V gives CDR1 MDHEN, CDR2 SYDVKM. The CDR3 region is CASSLRRLNQPQHF. As DNA, the CDR3 is TGTGCCAGCAGTTTACGCAGGCTCAATCAGCCCCAGCATTTT.

The rearrangement uses TRBV9 and TRBJ1-1; maybe TRBD1 (5 bases). Trimming removed 0 bases from V and 8 bases from J, with 14 bases in between. Germline V gene lookup returns CDR1 SGDLS and CDR2 YYNGEE. The CDR3 is 14 amino acids. CDR3 coding DNA: TGTGCCAGCAGCGTAGCCCCTCCCGGGGGAGAAGCTTTCTTT. It specifies CASSVAPPGGEAFF.

V gene TRBV6-9 combines with J gene TRBJ2-7; possibly TRBD2 for D (5 bases). In germline, CDR1 is MNHGY, CDR2 SVAAGI. This CDR3 is 12 amino acids long. With 7 bases removed from V and 4 bases from J, the gap between germline ends came to 11 bases. The CDR3 DNA reads as TGTGCCAGCAACCCACGGGGTTACGAGCAGTACTTC. It translates to CASNPRGYEQYF.

V gene TRBV7-8 combines with J gene TRBJ2-3; D is perhaps TRBD2 (5 bases). This CDR3 comprises 16 residues. V lost 4 bases to trimming and J lost 1 base, with 15 bases between them. The germline CDR1 and CDR2 sequences are SGHVS and FQNEAQ. The CDR3 reads CASSSTTLRGTDTQYF. CDR3 sequence (DNA): TGTGCCAGCAGCTCCACGACGCTGCGGGGCACAGATACGCAGTATTTT.

The rearrangement joins TRBV28 to TRBJ2-7, with 13 bases matching TRBD2. V gave up 3 bases and J gave up 5 bases; unmatched junction bases: 4. CDR1 and CDR2 from the germline V gene are MDHEN and SYDVKM. This CDR3 has 15 amino acids. The CDR3 sequence is CASSFGTSGIDEQYF. The CDR3, as DNA: TGTGCCAGCAGTTTCGGGACTAGCGGGATAGACGAGCAGTACTTC.

The chain carries TRBV5-1 and TRBJ1-2, with a weak D call TRBD1 (5 bases). Trimming removed 1 base at V and 4 bases at J, with 17 bases between. This CDR3 comprises 16 residues. Germline V CDR1 and CDR2: SGHRS, YFSETQ. The CDR3 nucleotides read TGCGCCAGCAGCTTGTTGGGAGGGCGGGGGACCTATGGCTACACCTTC. Translated: CASSLLGGRGTYGYTF.

The chain uses TRBV30 and TRBJ2-6; TRBD1 is a possible D gene (5 bases). The V gene's germline CDR1 is GTSNPN and CDR2 SVGIG (reference sequence). Trimming cost V 8 bases and J 0 bases, with 17 bases left between them. CDR3 size: 16 residues. CDR3 nucleotide sequence: TGTGCCGTAACAGGTCTGATGGTCTCTGGGGCCAACGTCCTGACTTTC. This gives the protein CAVTGLMVSGANVLTF.

The chain has TRBV19 and TRBJ1-5; 8 bases fit TRBD1. The ends lost 5 bases at V and 2 bases at J; junction bases unmatched: 5. The germline CDR1 and CDR2 sequences are LNHDA and SQIVND (reference sequence). The CDR3 totals 15 residues. CDR3 amino acids: CASSPDRAGNQPQHF. For the CDR3, the DNA is TGTGCCAGTAGTCCGGACAGGGCTGGCAATCAGCCCCAGCATTTT.

The chain couples TRBV28 to TRBJ1-2; weak D call: TRBD1 (5 bases). Trimming shortened V by 3 bases and J by 8 bases, and 13 bases separated the two germline ends. The CDR3 covers 13 residues. Germline values: CDR1 MDHEN, CDR2 SYDVKM. CDR3 sequence (DNA): TGTGCCAGCAGTTTTTTGGGGCCCCAGGGCTACACCTTC. Amino acids: CASSFLGPQGYTF.

The chain joins TRBV28 to TRBJ2-6; D uncertain. The ends were cut back, 2 bases at V and 0 bases at J, with 20 bases in the middle. The CDR3 is 20 residues long. Germline V gene lookup returns CDR1 MDHEN and CDR2 SYDVKM. This chain's CDR3 is CASSLLWAGRFYSGANVLTF. CDR3 coding DNA: TGTGCCAGCAGTTTACTATGGGCCGGCAGGTTTTACTCTGGGGCCAACGTCCTGACTTTC. Full variable domain (rest looked up from reference TRBV28 and TRBJ2-6): DVKVTQSSRYLVKRTGEKVFLECVQDMDHENMFWYRQDPGLGLRLIYFSYDVKMKEKGDIPEGYSVSREKKERFSLILESASTNQTSMYLCASSLLWAGRFYSGANVLTFGAGSRLTVL.

This chain's CDR3 is CASSLTGGNEQFF. For the CDR3, the DNA is TGCGCCAGCAGCTTGACAGGGGGCAATGAGCAGTTCTTC. The rearrangement links TRBV5-1 to TRBJ2-1; TRBD1 agrees at 8 bases. This CDR3 is built from 13 residues. CDR1 and CDR2 from the germline V gene are SGHRS and YFSETQ. Trimming took 1 base from V and 6 from J; bases not matched to a gene: 0.

V and J are TRBV7-9 and TRBJ2-2; 7 bases agree with TRBD1. The CDR3 extends over 15 amino acids. The V segment lost 1 base and the J segment 3 bases; nucleotides outside the gene matches: 2. Germline CDR1 SEHNR, CDR2 FQNEAQ (reference sequence). CDR3 in DNA: TGTGCCAGCAGCTTAGGGACAGGACACACCGGGGAGCTGTTTTTT. This translates into CASSLGTGHTGELFF.

The J gene is TRBJ2-5, the V gene TRBV27; no firm D call. V was trimmed by 2 bases and J by 4 bases, leaving 8 bases between them. Germline V lookup: CDR1 MNHEY, CDR2 SMNVEV (reference sequence). The CDR3 spans 13 residues. The CDR3 loop reads CASSLIPGETQYF. For the CDR3, the DNA is TGTGCCAGCAGTTTAATTCCGGGAGAGACCCAGTACTTC.

The gene calls are TRBV4-1 and TRBJ1-3; no firm D call. V lost 2 bases, J lost 0 bases, and 8 bases lay in between. Germline CDR1 is MGHRA and CDR2 is YSYEKL. The CDR3 is 15 residues long. The CDR3 bases are TGCGCCAGCAGCCAAATTGGCTTCTCTGGAAACACCATATATTTT. Protein sequence: CASSQIGFSGNTIYF.